These 26 T cell receptor delta chains were all obtained from the same sample, sequenced in a study of human gamma delta and Vdelta1 T cells (dated by TCRdb to between 2017 and 2018). Which antigens these TCRs recognize remains unknown. Library preparation employed PCR. Instrument on record: Illumina MiSeq. After TCRdb called clones again from the public reads with CATT, rows with identical DNA were merged. This sample lists thousands of delta-chain clones; about 40% were detected once. Approximately 6% of the sample goes to the ten largest clones. The sample comprised Vdelta1 gamma-delta T cells from blood grown in culture (DOT cells). The sample's cell subset or site label, decoded: Delta One T cells, in vitro expanded/differentiated Vd1+ gamma-delta T cells. The receptor set was obtained from a human donor in good health.

The V and J genes are TRDV1 and TRDJ1, with unresolved D. CDR1 TSWWSYY and CDR2 QGS come from the germline V gene. With 1 base removed from V and 0 bases from J, the gap between germline ends came to 15 bases. This CDR3 spans 17 amino acids. The CDR3 is CALGEPAPTMYTDKLIF. The CDR3, as DNA: TGTGCTCTTGGGGAACCCGCCCCCACCATGTACACCGATAAACTCATCTTT.

This clone was counted only a few times. V usage is TRDV1 and J usage is TRDJ1, with 11 bases lining up with TRDD3. Germline values: CDR1 TSWWSYY, CDR2 QGS. This CDR3 spans 20 amino acids. V dropped 4 bases and J dropped 2; count of bases not matched to a gene: 18. The CDR3 region is CALGVPIFLLGDIGTDKLIF. The CDR3 coding sequence is TGTGCTCTTGGGGTACCTATCTTTCTACTGGGGGATATCGGGACCGATAAACTCATCTTT.

The rearrangement uses TRDV1 and TRDJ1, with a weak D call TRDD3 (5 bases). V was trimmed by 5 bases and J by 3 bases, leaving 13 bases between them. The CDR3 covers 14 residues. Germline loops: CDR1 TSWWSYY, CDR2 QGS. Written as DNA, the CDR3 is TGTGCTCTTGGGACCCGTGGGGCTGCCGATAAACTCATCTTT. Its translation is CALGTRGAADKLIF.

V and J are TRDV1 and TRDJ1; 9 bases are shared with TRDD3. Germline V gene sequence: CDR1 TSWWSYY, CDR2 QGS. This CDR3 is built from 17 residues. Trimming cost V 8 bases and J 3 bases; bases outside gene matches: 16. The CDR3 here is CALLRVLGDPWADKLIF. CDR3 in DNA: TGTGCTCTTCTACGTGTACTGGGGGACCCTTGGGCCGATAAACTCATCTTT.

This clone was recorded a few times. The chain uses TRDV1 and TRDJ1; the D gene is possibly TRDD2 (5 bases). Germline loops: CDR1 TSWWSYY, CDR2 QGS. V lost 1 base and J lost 2, with 17 bases in between. The CDR3 length is 17 residues. CDR3 DNA: TGTGCTCTTGGGGAACAAAAGGGGCCTCCTTCTACCGATAAACTCATCTTT. Translating gives CALGEQKGPPSTDKLIF.

This clone was observed once. The V gene is TRDV1, the J gene TRDJ1; TRDD2 aligns across 7 bases. V was clipped by 1 base and J by 7 bases; unmatched bases: 27. CDR3 size: 21 residues. Germline V lookup: CDR1 TSWWSYY, CDR2 QGS. The CDR3 DNA follows: TGTGCTCTTGGGGAACCTCCCCTCTTTTCCTACAAGACTGTGCCCGGGGGTAAACTCATCTTT. Translating it yields CALGEPPLFSYKTVPGGKLIF.

The J gene is TRDJ1, the V gene TRDV1; 9 bases map to TRDD2. With V trimmed by 4 bases and J by 0 bases, 30 bases remained unmatched. This CDR3 contains 24 residues. Germline-derived CDR1 and CDR2 are TSWWSYY and QGS. In DNA form, the CDR3 reads TGTGCTCTTGGGGGCGCTACCGGCCTTCCTACTGAGTGGGGCCAAGATCTATACACCGATAAACTCATCTTT. Protein sequence: CALGGATGLPTEWGQDLYTDKLIF.

This clone appeared a single time. The chain combines TRDV1 with TRDJ1, with D perhaps TRDD3 (6 bases). CDR3 length: 27 amino acids. In germline, CDR1 is TSWWSYY, CDR2 QGS. V lost 0 bases and J 1 base, leaving 45 bases between the germline ends. The CDR3 nucleotides read TGTGCTCTTGGGGAACTCTTTACTCCCATTTTACTCGGGGGGAATACAAGGTCACGTACGGTCACCGATAAACTCATCTTT. The encoded protein is CALGELFTPILLGGNTRSRTVTDKLIF.

As for this clone: Given a much more abundant clone one base away, this may be a read error. The V gene is TRDV1, the J gene TRDJ1; 8 bases line up with TRDD3. CDR3 length equals 20 residues. V lost 4 bases, J lost 0 bases, and 19 bases stayed unmatched. Germline lookup yields CDR1 TSWWSYY and CDR2 QGS. CDR3 in DNA: TGTGCTCTTGGGGTGAAGGAGCTCCCCCACTGGGGGCTATACACCGATAAACTCATCTTT. Translating gives CALGVKELPHWGLYTDKLIF.

The V call is TRDV1, the J call TRDJ1; TRDD3 aligns across 8 bases. V shed 5 bases, J shed 1 base, and the junction held 36 bases outside the gene matches. Germline assignment: CDR1 TSWWSYY and CDR2 QGS. The CDR3 covers 25 residues. CDR3 nucleotide sequence: TGTGCTCTTGGGAACTCCCCTCGGTCTGGGGGAATAATCCCGTGGAAAGGTGGGCTCACCGATAAACTCATCTTT. It yields the protein CALGNSPRSGGIIPWKGGLTDKLIF.

In regard to this clone: One end of the junction is discordant with germline, which a read error may explain. The same CDR3 arises from other DNA sequences in this sample as well. V usage is TRDV1 and J usage is TRDJ1, with TRDD3 matching over 9 bases. The CDR3 contains 31 residues. The germline V gene has CDR1 TSWWSYY and CDR2 QGS. The CDR3 reads CALGAARPVLRMKCSGGCTGGPPKYTDKLIF. Here the CDR3 DNA reads TGCGCTCTTGGGGCGGCACGACCCGTCCTAAGAATGAAATGCTCTGGGGGATGTACTGGGGGACCCCCCAAGTACACCGATAAACTCATCTTT.

V usage is TRDV1 and J usage is TRDJ1; TRDD3 matches at 12 bases. Germline-derived CDR1 and CDR2 are TSWWSYY and QGS. With V trimmed by 4 bases and J by 7 bases, 25 bases remained unmatched. There are 21 residues in the CDR3. CDR3 sequence reads: CALGVGLPQRSGGYAPLKLIF. In nucleotides, the CDR3 is TGTGCTCTTGGGGTAGGCCTTCCCCAAAGGTCTGGGGGATACGCCCCACTTAAACTCATCTTT.

The gene calls are TRDV1 and TRDJ1; D may match TRDD2 or TRDD3 (5 bases each). Trimming removed 3 bases from V and 3 bases from J, with 26 bases in between. This CDR3 is built from 19 residues. The V gene's germline CDR1 is TSWWSYY and CDR2 QGS. CDR3 DNA sequence: TGTGCTCTTGGGGAGTGTTTTCTTCCGGGGACCAACATCGCCGATAAACTCATCTTT. Amino acid sequence: CALGECFLPGTNIADKLIF.

This chain joins TRDV1 and TRDJ1; 11 positions agree with TRDD3. There are 20 residues in the CDR3. The V segment lost 6 bases and the J segment 2 bases; nucleotides outside the gene matches: 20. CDR1 TSWWSYY and CDR2 QGS come from the germline V gene. The CDR3 DNA sequence: TGTGCTCTTGGTCCCTCGGCCTTCCTAAATCTGGGGGATACTACCGATAAACTCATCTTT. It is translated as CALGPSAFLNLGDTTDKLIF.

This clone was observed a handful of times. The rearrangement links TRDV1 to TRDJ1; 12 nucleotides match TRDD3. V was clipped by 5 bases and J by 0 bases; unmatched bases: 13. Germline assignment: CDR1 TSWWSYY and CDR2 QGS. CDR3 size: 19 residues. DNA of the CDR3: TGTGCTCTTGGGACGGAATACTGGGGGATACCTTTCAACACCGATAAACTCATCTTT. It encodes CALGTEYWGIPFNTDKLIF.

This clone was found a few times. This rearrangement joins TRDV1 to TRDJ1, with 13 bases lining up with TRDD3. The CDR3 extends over 23 amino acids. The germline gives CDR1 TSWWSYY, CDR2 QGS. The ends lost 2 bases at V and 2 bases at J; junction bases unmatched: 23. CDR3 region: CALGEEALPMEYWGIRRTDKLIF. The CDR3 DNA sequence: TGTGCTCTTGGGGAAGAGGCACTACCAATGGAGTACTGGGGGATACGGCGAACCGATAAACTCATCTTT.

The V call is TRAV23/DV6, the J call TRDJ1; TRDD3 matches 10 bases. This CDR3 is 20 amino acids long. Germline CDR1 is NTAFDY and CDR2 is IRPDVSE (reference sequence). The CDR3 DNA is TGTGCCGTGGACATGGCGTCACTGGGGGATGCGAGTCGTTACACCGATAAACTCATCTTT. Translated: CAVDMASLGDASRYTDKLIF.

The rearrangement joins TRDV1 to TRDJ1; D might be TRDD2 or TRDD3, each matching 6 bases. Per the germline V gene, CDR1 is TSWWSYY and CDR2 is QGS. The ends were cut back, 5 bases at V and 0 bases at J, with 31 bases in the middle. The CDR3 covers 21 residues. CDR3 amino acids: CALGTPPLLPRGTTYTDKLIF. The DNA for the CDR3 is TGTGCTCTTGGGACCCCCCCTCTTCTTCCTCGGGGGACAACGTACACCGATAAACTCATCTTT.

This clone qualifies as medium-sized. The chain carries TRDV1 and TRDJ1; 10 bases agree with TRDD3. In germline, CDR1 is TSWWSYY, CDR2 QGS. The junction had 10 bases not matched to a gene; V was cut back by 4 bases and J by 2 bases. The CDR3 totals 17 residues. CDR3 protein: CALGGRGGYAVTDKLIF. CDR3 nucleotides: TGTGCTCTTGGGGGCCGAGGGGGATACGCTGTAACCGATAAACTCATCTTT.

Concerning this clone itself: A read error may explain this, as a much larger clone is one base away. Other DNA sequences within the sample encode an identical CDR3. V usage is TRDV1 and J usage is TRDJ1; 9 positions match TRDD3. In germline, CDR1 is TSWWSYY, CDR2 QGS. The CDR3 is 25 amino acids. CDR3 sequence: CALGEEEMLLRTPEYWGTHTDKLIF. In DNA, the CDR3 is TGTGCTCTTGGGGAAGAGGAGATGCTCCTACGTACCCCCGAGTACTGGGGGACCCACACCGACAAACTCATCTTT.

This clone is classed as medium-sized (0.01 to 0.1%). The rearrangement links TRDV1 to TRDJ1; 7 bases align to TRDD3. V lost 6 bases and J lost 6; bases outside the gene matches: 13. This CDR3 contains 15 residues. CDR1 is TSWWSYY, CDR2 QGS, per germline. The CDR3 spells CALGRGGIFFNKLIF. DNA of the CDR3: TGTGCTCTTGGCCGAGGGGGGATTTTTTTTAATAAACTCATCTTT.

Worth noting for this clone: A far larger clone is one nucleotide away, so this likely arose from a read error. Other DNA variants within this sample encode the same CDR3. The V gene is TRDV1, the J gene TRDJ1, with TRDD3 matching over 7 bases. Trimming cost V 6 bases and J 0 bases; bases outside gene matches: 28. The CDR3 sequence is 22 residues long. Germline lookup yields CDR1 TSWWSYY and CDR2 QGS. CDR3 residues: CALGEKRSPLLGIQLYTDKLIF. CDR3 nucleotides: TGTGCTCTTGGAGAGAAGCGTTCCCCTCTACTGGGGATCCAGCTGTACACCGATAAACTCATCTTT.

This sequence joins TRDV1 and TRDJ1, with 9 bases matching TRDD2. Germline CDR1 reads TSWWSYY; CDR2 reads QGS. V dropped 8 bases and J dropped 6; count of bases not matched to a gene: 40. This CDR3 region has 24 residues. The CDR3 DNA sequence: TGTGCTCTTCTGAATGGGGAGGCTCCTTCCTACTTCATCTACTGGGGACCCTCCTACAATAAACTCATCTTT. It codes for CALLNGEAPSYFIYWGPSYNKLIF.

This clone was counted once. The rearrangement joins TRDV1 to TRDJ1; the D is unclear. This CDR3 comprises 20 residues. V lost 3 bases and J lost 0, with 26 bases in between. Germline lookup yields CDR1 TSWWSYY and CDR2 QGS. CDR3 sequence: CALGDFGPLELRPYTDKLIF. CDR3 nucleotide sequence: TGTGCTCTTGGGGATTTCGGCCCACTCGAGTTGCGGCCTTACACCGATAAACTCATCTTT.

The chain uses TRDV1 and TRDJ1, with TRDD3 identical over 11 bases. Trimming took 5 bases from V and 3 from J; bases not matched to a gene: 23. This CDR3 region has 21 residues. The germline gives CDR1 TSWWSYY, CDR2 QGS. CDR3 nucleotide sequence: TGTGCTCTTGGGAACTTTGAACCGACTGGGGGATATGGTCGGGACCCCGATAAACTCATCTTT. Its translation: CALGNFEPTGGYGRDPDKLIF.

The chain links TRDV1 to TRDJ1; D gene uncertain. V lost 4 bases and J lost 2, with 14 bases in between. The CDR3 is 15 residues long. Germline-derived CDR1 and CDR2 are TSWWSYY and QGS. CDR3 loop: CALGVASGGTDKLIF. CDR3 nucleotide sequence: TGTGCTCTTGGGGTCGCGTCGGGAGGGACCGATAAACTCATCTTT.